Following are 30 T cell receptor beta chains from one sample sequenced in a study of Ad26.COV2.S vaccination and SARS-CoV-2 variants. Treatment in this sample: about 20 received Ad26.COV2.S at low or high dose, single or two shots; several received placebo; per-sample allocation not given. Specimens were obtained on day 63 following the first vaccine or placebo injection. Only in-frame clones appear in the TCRdb table, and some are missing; sequencing was by immunoSEQ multiplex PCR. The sample gives 300,000 to 500,000 clones, less than 90% of which show up once; approximately 3.7% is in the top ten. Source: peripheral blood, taken in a trial of Ad26.COV2.S vaccine versus placebo. The source is a person aged 18 to 65 who received the Ad26.COV2.S COVID-19 vaccine or a placebo.

The J gene is TRBJ1-1, the V gene TRBV30; no reliable D call. Trimming pared 4 bases from V and 4 bases from J, leaving 13 bases between. Germline values: CDR1 GTSNPN, CDR2 SVGIG (reference sequence). This CDR3 is 13 amino acids long. The CDR3 protein is CAWKPTWSTEAFF. CDR3 nucleotides: TGTGCCTGGAAGCCCACGTGGAGCACTGAAGCTTTCTTT.

CDR3 in DNA: TGTGCCAGCAGCTTAACAGGGGGCGGCACTGAAGCTTTCTTT. Translated: CASSLTGGGTEAFF. The V gene is TRBV9, the J gene TRBJ1-1; TRBD1 matches 9 bases. The CDR3 loop spans 14 amino acids. Germline loops: CDR1 SGDLS, CDR2 YYNGEE. V lost 4 bases, J lost 4 bases, and 5 bases stayed unmatched.

The rearrangement uses TRBV4-3 and TRBJ2-1; TRBD1 is a possible D gene (5 bases). The CDR3 is 13 residues long. From germline, CDR1 is LGHNA and CDR2 YSLEER. V was pared by 0 bases and J by 15 bases, with 15 bases between. CDR3 nucleotide sequence: TGCGCCAGCAGCCAAGATTGGTCGACAGAGGCGTTCTTC. This sequence encodes CASSQDWSTEAFF.

The chain has TRBV4-1 and TRBJ2-1; TRBD2 agrees at 10 bases. The CDR3 covers 16 residues. Losses at the gene ends were 2 bases for V and 2 bases for J; bases not matched to a gene: 3. Looked up from germline, CDR1 is MGHRA and CDR2 is YSYEKL. The CDR3 bases are TGCGCCAGCAGCCAACCAACTAGCGGGACCTACAATGAGCAGTTCTTC. It is translated as CASSQPTSGTYNEQFF.

The chain carries TRBV15 and TRBJ1-4, with a weak D call TRBD1 (5 bases). The V gene's germline CDR1 is LNHNV and CDR2 YYDKDF (reference sequence). Trimming removed 2 bases from V and 0 bases from J, with 16 bases in between. The CDR3 sequence is 18 residues long. CDR3 region: CATSRTSLGHATNEKLFF. The CDR3 DNA reads TGTGCCACCAGCAGAACCTCTCTTGGACATGCAACTAATGAAAAACTGTTTTTT.

V usage is TRBV2 and J usage is TRBJ2-1; D remains ambiguous. The CDR3 consists of 12 residues. The V end was cut by 6 bases, the J end by 6 bases, with 9 bases between. Looked up from germline, CDR1 is SNHLY and CDR2 is FYNNEI. The DNA of the CDR3 is TGTGCCAGCAGGGCAGGCACCAATGAGCAGTTCTTC. Amino acids: CASRAGTNEQFF.

The chain employs TRBV18 and TRBJ1-5; tentative D call: TRBD1 (5 bases). Deletions cut 2 bases from V and 6 bases from J, with 8 bases between. The CDR3 sequence is 13 residues long. The germline V gene has CDR1 KGHSH and CDR2 LQKENI. The CDR3 protein is CASSPGAGQPQHF. The CDR3 DNA follows: TGTGCCAGCTCACCAGGGGCGGGTCAGCCCCAGCATTTT.

This sequence joins TRBV7-9 and TRBJ1-3; D gene ambiguous. Trimming pared 3 bases from V and 0 bases from J, leaving 15 bases between. The CDR3 consists of 17 residues. Germline lookup yields CDR1 SEHNR and CDR2 FQNEAQ (reference sequence). CDR3 region: CASSFVLRPISGNTIYF. CDR3 coding DNA: TGTGCCAGCAGCTTTGTCCTTCGTCCGATCTCTGGAAACACCATATATTTT.

The rearrangement joins TRBV3-1 (or the pseudogene TRBV3-2) to TRBJ1-1; no firm D call. This CDR3 contains 13 residues. Trimming shortened V by 4 bases and J by 0 bases, and 6 bases separated the two germline ends. Germline CDR1 and CDR2: LGHDT and YNNKEL (reference sequence). CDR3 in amino acids: CASSPFLNTEAFF. DNA for the CDR3: TGTGCCAGCAGCCCATTCTTGAACACTGAAGCTTTCTTT.

The chain links TRBV7-2 to TRBJ2-7; D is uncertain. Germline lookup yields CDR1 SGHTA and CDR2 FQGNSA. CDR3 size: 13 residues. V lost 5 bases and J 2 bases, leaving 10 bases between the germline ends. The CDR3 is CASSKTETYEQYF. The CDR3 DNA reads as TGTGCCAGCAGCAAGACCGAGACCTACGAGCAGTACTTC.

The chain recombines TRBV25-1 with TRBJ2-7; D gene uncertain. The CDR3 contains 12 residues. Germline V gene sequence: CDR1 MGHDK, CDR2 SYGVNS. V was cut by 5 bases and J by 6 bases, with 11 bases left in between. CDR3 in DNA: TGTGCCAGCAGTAGGGTATGGGGCGAGCAGTACTTC. As protein: CASSRVWGEQYF.

The chain combines TRBV5-1 with TRBJ1-2; weak D call: TRBD1 (6 bases). Germline CDR1 reads SGHRS; CDR2 reads YFSETQ. V lost 2 bases to trimming and J lost 7 bases, with 15 bases between them. The CDR3 is 14 amino acids. As DNA, the CDR3 is TGCGCCAGCAGCTTCGGGACACCGGGAACTGGCTACACCTTC. As protein: CASSFGTPGTGYTF.

A few counts support this clone. The gene calls are TRBV7-2 and TRBJ1-2; 9 bases match TRBD1. Germline trimming cut 4 bases from V and 6 bases from J; bases unmatched to any gene: 12. Germline V gene sequence: CDR1 SGHTA, CDR2 FQGNSA. This CDR3 is built from 16 residues. The CDR3 sequence: CASSSGRQGGDDGYTF. The CDR3 nucleotides are TGTGCCAGCAGCTCGGGCCGACAGGGGGGAGACGATGGCTACACCTTC.

The chain has TRBV6-5 and TRBJ1-1; D unclear. Per the germline V gene, CDR1 is MNHEY and CDR2 is SVGAGI. This CDR3 is 14 amino acids long. The V end lost 5 bases, the J end lost 7 bases, and 17 bases lay between the germline ends. The CDR3 sequence is CASSPIKESIEAFF. The CDR3 nucleotides read TGTGCCAGCAGTCCGATAAAGGAGTCAATTGAAGCTTTCTTT.

The V call is TRBV5-4, the J call TRBJ2-7; a weak D match, TRBD2 (6 bases). The V end lost 0 bases, the J end lost 4 bases, and 14 bases lay between the germline ends. The CDR3 extends over 15 amino acids. Germline V lookup: CDR1 SGHNT, CDR2 YYREEE (reference sequence). CDR3 DNA: TGTGCCAGCAGCTTGGCTCAGGGAGGAAGTTACGAGCAGTACTTC. The encoded protein is CASSLAQGGSYEQYF.

V usage is TRBV6-5 and J usage is TRBJ1-2, with 7 positions matching TRBD1. CDR1 is MNHEY, CDR2 SVGAGI, per germline. Losses at the gene ends were 6 bases for V and 8 bases for J; bases not matched to a gene: 3. The CDR3 length is 11 residues. This chain's CDR3 is CASSQGQGYTF. The CDR3 DNA reads TGTGCCAGCAGCCAGGGACAGGGCTACACCTTC.

The J gene is TRBJ2-5, the V gene TRBV5-4; D might be TRBD2 (5 bases). V was shortened by 2 bases and J by 5 bases, with 13 bases between the two germline ends. This CDR3 is built from 14 residues. The V gene's germline CDR1 is SGHNT and CDR2 YYREEE (reference sequence). CDR3 sequence: CASSFSGGPETQYF. CDR3 bases: TGTGCCAGCAGCTTTTCGGGCGGGCCGGAGACCCAGTACTTC.

This rearrangement joins TRBV5-6 to TRBJ2-7; perhaps TRBD1 as D (6 bases). The germline gives CDR1 SGHDT, CDR2 YYEEEE. V was pared by 0 bases and J by 6 bases, with 10 bases between. This CDR3 has 13 amino acids. The CDR3 sequence is CASSLDRESEQYF. CDR3 DNA: TGTGCCAGCAGCTTGGACAGGGAAAGCGAGCAGTACTTC.

This chain connects TRBV7-2 to TRBJ2-5; 10 positions agree with TRBD2. The V segment lost 5 bases and the J segment 4 bases; nucleotides outside the gene matches: 13. This CDR3 has 17 amino acids. From germline, CDR1 is SGHTA and CDR2 FQGNSA. CDR3 sequence (DNA): TGTGCCAGCAGCCCAGGAAGCGGGGGGGCCCCGGGAGAGACCCAGTACTTC. Translated: CASSPGSGGAPGETQYF.

The chain is built from TRBV2 and TRBJ1-6; the match to TRBD1 covers 10 bases. V gave up 9 bases and J gave up 9 bases; unmatched junction bases: 5. CDR1 is SNHLY, CDR2 FYNNEI, per germline. The length of the CDR3 is 13 residues. CDR3 amino acids: CASEGTGVSPLHF. The CDR3 region has the DNA TGTGCCAGTGAGGGGACAGGGGTTTCACCCCTCCACTTT.

V is TRBV2 and J is TRBJ1-1, with D perhaps matching TRBD1 (6 bases). V was trimmed by 2 bases and J by 6 bases, leaving 19 bases between them. The CDR3 is 16 amino acids. Germline V lookup: CDR1 SNHLY, CDR2 FYNNEI. The CDR3 DNA reads as TGTGCCAGCAGTGAATTAAACAGGGCCGGTCTCGCTGAAGCTTTCTTT. Translated: CASSELNRAGLAEAFF.

V gene TRBV20-1 combines with J gene TRBJ1-2; weak D call: TRBD1 (6 bases). Germline CDR1 reads DFQATT; CDR2 reads SNEGSKA (reference sequence). Trimming left V 6 bases short and J 7 bases short, with 12 bases between. This CDR3 region has 11 residues. CDR3 loop: CSARGATGYTF. CDR3 DNA: TGCAGTGCCCGGGGGGCGACTGGCTACACCTTC.

This clone was counted once. The chain joins TRBV19 to TRBJ2-2; TRBD2 aligns across 7 bases. The trim removed 5 bases at V and 5 bases at J, leaving 14 bases unmatched. The CDR3 consists of 17 residues. Germline CDR1 is LNHDA and CDR2 is SQIVND (reference sequence). This CDR3 is CASSGLFRGGGTGELFF. The DNA of the CDR3 is TGTGCCAGTAGTGGTCTGTTCCGCGGGGGAGGGACCGGGGAGCTGTTTTTT. The whole variable domain, remainder taken from reference TRBV19 and TRBJ2-2, is DGGITQSPKYLFRKEGQNVTLSCEQNLNHDAMYWYRQDPGQGLRLIYYSQIVNDFQKGDIAEGYSVSREKKESFPLTVTSAQKNPTAFYLCASSGLFRGGGTGELFFGEGSRLTVL.

The chain combines TRBV30 with TRBJ1-5; no firm D call. This CDR3 has 15 residues. V gave up 2 bases and J gave up 5 bases, with 16 bases separating them. CDR1 is GTSNPN, CDR2 SVGIG, per germline (reference sequence). CDR3: CAWSSPDVLYQPQHF. In DNA form, the CDR3 reads TGTGCCTGGAGTTCCCCGGACGTTTTGTATCAGCCCCAGCATTTT.

V gene TRBV3-1 (or the pseudogene TRBV3-2) combines with J gene TRBJ1-2; D gene unclear. V lost 2 bases and J lost 8, with 12 bases in between. The CDR3 runs to 13 residues. The V gene's germline CDR1 is LGHDT and CDR2 YNNKEL (reference sequence). The CDR3 sequence: CASSQTRESGYTF. The CDR3 nucleotides read TGTGCCAGCAGCCAAACACGAGAGAGCGGCTACACCTTC.

This chain joins TRBV11-2 and TRBJ1-1; possible D gene TRBD1, 6 bases. Germline loops: CDR1 SGHAT, CDR2 FQNNGV. The CDR3 sequence is 12 residues long. The V and J ends lost 4 bases and 3 bases respectively, with 6 bases between them. The CDR3 DNA reads TGTGCCAGCAGCTACAGGGACACTGAAGCTTTCTTT. Amino acid sequence: CASSYRDTEAFF.

The genes are TRBV11-2 and TRBJ2-3; 8 nucleotides align to TRBD1. The CDR3 totals 13 residues. Germline V gene data show CDR1 as SGHAT and CDR2 as FQNNGV. V was pared by 3 bases and J by 9 bases, with 5 bases of the junction left unmatched. The CDR3 region has the DNA TGTGCCAGCAGCTTGGACAGGGTCACGACGCAGTATTTT. Amino acids: CASSLDRVTTQYF.

This rearrangement joins TRBV5-1 to TRBJ2-7; D is undetermined. V was shortened by 3 bases and J by 6 bases, with 10 bases between the two germline ends. Germline CDR1 and CDR2: SGHRS and YFSETQ. The CDR3 covers 12 residues. CDR3 coding DNA: TGCGCCAGCAGCTCGGGTAGCTTCGAGCAGTACTTC. It yields the protein CASSSGSFEQYF.

J is TRBJ2-1 and V is TRBV6-6; D might be TRBD1 or TRBD2, each matching 5 bases. The CDR3 contains 12 residues. Trimming shortened V by 5 bases and J by 8 bases, and 10 bases separated the two germline ends. Germline assignment: CDR1 MNHNY and CDR2 SVGAGI (reference sequence). CDR3 coding DNA: TGTGCCAGCAGTCATGGGACGGATGAGCAGTTCTTC. Translation: CASSHGTDEQFF.

The V and J genes are TRBV4-1 and TRBJ1-6; maybe TRBD1 (5 bases). Per germline, CDR1 MGHRA and CDR2 YSYEKL. V dropped 0 bases and J dropped 6 bases, with 15 bases sitting between them. This CDR3 region has 17 residues. CDR3 DNA sequence: TGCGCCAGCAGCCAAGATCAGCACGGGACTGGTAATTCACCCCTCCACTTT. This translates into CASSQDQHGTGNSPLHF.